The entry that follows covers one TCR beta chain sequence. Some clones are missing from TCRdb's copy, which holds only in-frame ones; the method was immunoSEQ multiplex PCR. The sample includes approximately 66,000 clones, nearly 90% of them seen just once. The data stem from a study of blood T cell repertoires in COVID-19. CDR3 length: 15 amino acids. Trimming cost V 3 bases and J 3 bases, with 14 bases left between them. CDR1 KGHSH and CDR2 LQKENI come from the germline V gene. The sequence came from a man aged 60-69 years with acute or convalescent COVID-19. V is TRBV18 and J is TRBJ1-1; D not resolved. Sequenced: peripheral blood. This CDR3 is CASSPLNGVDTEAFF. DNA of the CDR3: TGTGCCAGCTCACCCTTAAACGGGGTTGACACTGAAGCTTTCTTT.